The clone carrying this T cell receptor beta chain came up a few times. The germline gives CDR1 SNHLY, CDR2 FYNNEI. Trimming took 6 bases from V and 1 from J, leaving 17 bases between them. The CDR3 has 16 residues. The data stem from a study of T cells after yellow fever vaccination. General study results and limits: Abundant clonotypes (contaminants from the bulk population) could be present in FACS-sorted repertoires. The appearance of a small share of clonotypes in both CD4 and CD8 compartments was observed.

A single record per CDR3 protein comes from TCRdb applying MiXCR to the 5' RACE reads. The table records about 94,000 distinct CDR3 sequences, about 8.8% of them present only once. The source was CD8+ T cells not binding an NS4B(214-222) dextramer, sorted from PBMCs, collected roughly 14 days after the first yellow fever vaccination. V is TRBV2 and J is TRBJ2-3, with TRBD1 as a possible D gene (5 bases). The sequence was obtained from a man aged 18 to 30 who received the YFV17D yellow fever vaccine. The CDR3 spells CASSDAADIGTDTQYF. CDR3 DNA: TGTGCCAGCAGCGACGCGGCGGACATCGGCACAGATACGCAGTATTTT.